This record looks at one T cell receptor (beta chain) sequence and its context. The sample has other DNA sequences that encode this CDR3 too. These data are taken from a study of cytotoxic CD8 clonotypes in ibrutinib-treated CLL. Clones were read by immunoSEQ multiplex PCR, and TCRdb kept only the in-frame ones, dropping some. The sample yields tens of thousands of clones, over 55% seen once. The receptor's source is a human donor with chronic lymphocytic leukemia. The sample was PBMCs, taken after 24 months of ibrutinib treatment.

The CDR3 DNA follows: TGTGCCAGCAGCTTAGCTAAGGACTATGGCTACACCTTC. It codes for CASSLAKDYGYTF. The rearrangement joins TRBV7-9 to TRBJ1-2; D unclear. The V and J ends lost 0 bases and 3 bases respectively, with 5 bases between them. The CDR3 has 13 amino acids. Germline-derived CDR1 and CDR2 are SEHNR and FQNEAQ (reference sequence).